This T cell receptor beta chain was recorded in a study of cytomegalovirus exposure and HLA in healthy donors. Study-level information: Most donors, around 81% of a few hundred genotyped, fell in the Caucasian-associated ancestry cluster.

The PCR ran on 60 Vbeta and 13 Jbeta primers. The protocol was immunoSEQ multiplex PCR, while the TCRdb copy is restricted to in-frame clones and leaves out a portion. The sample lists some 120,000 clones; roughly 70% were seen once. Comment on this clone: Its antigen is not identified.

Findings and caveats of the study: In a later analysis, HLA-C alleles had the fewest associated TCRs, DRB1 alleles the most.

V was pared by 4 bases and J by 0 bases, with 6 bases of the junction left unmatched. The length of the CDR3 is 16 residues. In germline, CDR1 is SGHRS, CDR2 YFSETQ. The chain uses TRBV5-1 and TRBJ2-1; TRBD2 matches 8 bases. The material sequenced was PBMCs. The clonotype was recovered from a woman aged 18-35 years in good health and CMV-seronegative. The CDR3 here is CASSPGGVGSYNEQFF. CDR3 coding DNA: TGCGCCAGCAGCCCCGGGGGGGTAGGCTCCTACAATGAGCAGTTCTTC.